This TCR beta chain stems from a study of Ad26.COV2.S vaccination and SARS-CoV-2 variants. Study background: Donor participated within the Ad26.COV2.S arm of the COV1001 trial. Intramuscularly, Ad26.COV2.S was given either once or twice, 56 days apart. Study-wide points: Non-spike TCR breadth showed similarity between vaccine and placebo recipients.

Worth noting for this clone: Antigen: not known.

Some clones are missing from TCRdb's copy, which holds only in-frame ones; the method was immunoSEQ multiplex PCR. The sample shows around 450,000 clones, roughly nine tenths of them seen only once. Documented treatment: around 19 received Ad26.COV2.S at low or high dose, single or two shots; about 5 received placebo; per-sample allocation not given. Sampling occurred on day 63 after the first vaccine or placebo injection. Germline V gene lookup returns CDR1 MGHRA and CDR2 YSYEKL. The ends were cut back, 3 bases at V and 0 bases at J, with 15 bases in the middle. The CDR3 length is 16 residues. The chain uses TRBV4-1 and TRBJ2-7; possibly TRBD1 or TRBD2 for D (6 bases each). The clonotype originates from a person between 18 and 59 years old who received the Ad26.COV2.S COVID-19 vaccine or a placebo. Sample: peripheral blood, taken in a trial of Ad26.COV2.S vaccine versus placebo. In DNA, the CDR3 is TGCGCCAGCAGCCATCGGGGGCCCGGGGGCTCCTACGAGCAGTACTTC. Its translation: CASSHRGPGGSYEQYF.